The sequence of this TCR beta chain was determined in a study of T cells after yellow fever vaccination. Study summary: Any fraction with a low cell number was prepared using SMART-Seq v4 Ultra Low Input.

Study observations and caveats: After the booster, roughly 96% of CD4 and more than 75% of CD8 primary-response clones were re-detected.

TCRdb re-analysed the 5' RACE reads in MiXCR, keeping a single row per CDR3 protein. The sample lists approximately 550,000 distinct CDR3 sequences, roughly a fifth occurring once. This clonotype was detected many times. Its antigen is as yet unknown. CDR3 length: 13 residues. Trimming pared 7 bases from V and 7 bases from J, leaving 14 bases between. This sample comprised PBMCs, obtained 15 days after the yellow fever booster vaccination. V usage is TRBV12-3 or TRBV12-4 and J usage is TRBJ1-5; D remains unclear. The receptor comes from a man younger than 40 who received the YFV17D yellow fever vaccine. The CDR3 protein is CASMGSDWQPQHF. The CDR3 coding sequence is TGTGCCAGCATGGGGAGTGACTGGCAGCCCCAGCATTTT.